These 27 T cell receptor beta chains came from one sample sequenced in a study of T cell repertoires in cytomegalovirus infection. No antigens are known for them. TCRdb processed the reads anew with MiXCR; each CDR3 protein has one entry. The table lists around 200,000 distinct CDR3 sequences, around 40% of them singletons. The material sequenced was CD8+ T cells from cultured PBMCs, taken from culture after CMV antigen stimulation. Receptor source: a human donor in good health (CMV status not recorded). Some clones in this sample may be carry-over from other donors' samples.

J is TRBJ1-2 and V is TRBV4-1; no clear D. With 0 bases removed from V and 0 bases from J, the gap between germline ends came to 11 bases. Germline lookup yields CDR1 MGHRA and CDR2 YSYEKL. The length of the CDR3 is 16 residues. The CDR3 DNA is TGCGCCAGCAGCCAAGAACACCTCTCTCCTAACTATGGCTACACCTTC. Encoded protein: CASSQEHLSPNYGYTF.

The CDR3 is CSAPRDSPYEQYF. DNA of the CDR3: TGCAGTGCACCCCGGGACAGCCCCTACGAGCAGTACTTC. This sequence joins TRBV20-1 and TRBJ2-7, with 7 bases that match TRBD1. J gave up 2 bases and V 6 bases, and 7 bases lay outside the gene matches. The CDR3 sequence is 13 residues long. Germline V gene data show CDR1 as DFQATT and CDR2 as SNEGSKA (reference sequence).

In this sample, this clonotype turned up once. The junction departs from the called germline gene at one end, perhaps through a read error. This sequence joins TRBV7-6 and TRBJ2-1, with 12 bases fitting TRBD2. Germline assignment: CDR1 SGHVS and CDR2 FNYEAQ. The CDR3 is 15 residues long. This CDR3 reads CASSLLGLAGNEQVF. The CDR3 nucleotides read TGTGCCAGCAGCCTGCTAGGACTAGCGGGGAATGAGCAGGTCTTC.

The rearrangement uses TRBV6-1 and TRBJ2-1; TRBD2 matches at 7 bases. The CDR3 is 15 residues long. J gave up 3 bases and V 6 bases, and 8 bases lay outside the gene matches. Germline CDR1 is MNHNS and CDR2 is SASEGT. In DNA, the CDR3 is TGTGCCAGCAGCCCGAGGAGCGGGGACTACAATGAGCAGTTCTTC. It codes for CASSPRSGDYNEQFF.

There are a few counts of this clonotype. The V and J genes are TRBV7-9 and TRBJ2-2; tentatively, D is TRBD1 (5 bases). Germline V gives CDR1 SEHNR, CDR2 FQNEAQ (reference sequence). V lost 4 bases, J lost 7 bases, and 10 bases lay in between. The CDR3 extends over 13 amino acids. The CDR3 DNA reads as TGTGCCAGCAGCTCGACAGAGGACGGGGAGCTGTTTTTT. It codes for CASSSTEDGELFF.

The chain carries TRBV27 and TRBJ2-3, with a possible D match to TRBD2 (7 bases). The germline gives CDR1 MNHEY, CDR2 SMNVEV (reference sequence). This CDR3 has 15 amino acids. With 4 bases removed from V and 5 bases from J, the gap between germline ends came to 16 bases. CDR3 DNA: TGTGCCAGCAGTTCCTCGGGGGCGGGAGTAGATACGCAGTATTTT. Translation gives CASSSSGAGVDTQYF.

The V gene is TRBV5-1, the J gene TRBJ1-1, with a tentative D call TRBD1 (6 bases). CDR1 and CDR2 from the germline V gene are SGHRS and YFSETQ. CDR3 length: 15 amino acids. Trimming cost V 5 bases and J 1 base, with 15 bases left between them. The CDR3 here is CASRPTGSENTEAFF. The CDR3 coding sequence is TGCGCCAGCAGGCCCACAGGGAGTGAGAACACTGAAGCTTTCTTT.

J is TRBJ1-3 and V is TRBV5-6, with D maybe TRBD1 (5 bases). The CDR3 has 16 amino acids. The germline V and J ends were trimmed by 4 bases and 0 bases, with 14 bases remaining between them. Germline CDR1 and CDR2: SGHDT and YYEEEE. The DNA of the CDR3 is TGTGCCAGCAGCCCCTTCAGGGCCACCTCTGGAAACACCATATATTTT. Its protein product is CASSPFRATSGNTIYF. The full variable domain, with the rest looked up from reference TRBV5-6 and TRBJ1-3, is DAGVTQSPTHLIKTRGQQVTLRCSPKSGHDTVSWYQQALGQGPQFIFQYYEEEERQRGNFPDRFSGHQFPNYSSELNVNALLLGDSALYLCASSPFRATSGNTIYFGEGSWLTVV.

The rearrangement links TRBV2 to TRBJ1-1; D not resolved. The CDR3 has 16 amino acids. Germline CDR1 and CDR2: SNHLY and FYNNEI. The germline V and J ends were trimmed by 2 bases and 6 bases, with 19 bases remaining between them. In DNA form, the CDR3 reads TGTGCCAGCAGTGAAATCCAGGCATGGGGATTCGCTGAAGCTTTCTTT. Translation gives CASSEIQAWGFAEAFF.

The CDR3 sequence is CASSFTSVGETQYF. The DNA of the CDR3 is TGTGCCAGCAGCTTCACTAGCGTGGGGGAGACCCAGTACTTC. This sequence joins TRBV7-8 and TRBJ2-5; 7 nucleotides match TRBD2. Looked up from germline, CDR1 is SGHVS and CDR2 is FQNEAQ. The CDR3 totals 14 residues. The trim removed 3 bases at V and 5 bases at J, leaving 6 bases unmatched.

This clonotype occurred a few times. The rearrangement links TRBV7-6 to TRBJ2-3, with D uncertain. The CDR3 contains 15 residues. CDR1 SGHVS and CDR2 FNYEAQ come from the germline V gene. V lost 0 bases to trimming and J lost 1 base, with 8 bases between them. CDR3 amino acids: CASSLARYRTDTQYF. The CDR3 bases are TGTGCCAGCAGCTTAGCGCGATATCGCACAGATACGCAGTATTTT.

This clonotype has a count of ten or more. This chain uses TRBV7-2 with TRBJ2-7; 7 positions agree with TRBD1. CDR1 and CDR2 from the germline V gene are SGHTA and FQGNSA. The CDR3 runs to 12 residues. J was trimmed by 3 bases and V by 8 bases; bases with no gene match: 4. The CDR3 region is CASRRQGYEQYF. The CDR3 DNA reads as TGTGCCAGCCGAAGACAGGGCTACGAGCAGTACTTC.

Concerning this clonotype: At one boundary the junction diverges from the germline segment, which might be a read error. This chain connects TRBV7-4 to TRBJ1-1; no firm D call. Germline assignment: CDR1 SGHVT and CDR2 SQSDAQ. The CDR3 runs to 11 residues. CDR3 region: CASSSTSPFYF. DNA of the CDR3: TGTGCCAGCAGCTCGACCTCGCCATTTTACTTT.

This chain links TRBV7-8 with TRBJ2-2; TRBD1 might be the D (6 bases). Trimming took off 8 bases at V and 5 bases at J, with 18 bases between the two ends. The CDR3 is made up of 15 amino acids. CDR1 SGHVS and CDR2 FQNEAQ come from the germline V gene. CDR3 sequence: CASSWGLAETGELFF. CDR3 coding DNA: TGTGCCAGCTCCTGGGGGCTAGCAGAAACCGGGGAGCTGTTTTTT.

Comments on this clonotype: One end of the junction is discordant with germline, which a read error may explain. The rearrangement joins TRBV7-7 to TRBJ2-3, with 9 bases lining up with TRBD1. The germline V gene encodes CDR1 SSHAT and CDR2 FNYEAQ (reference sequence). The length of the CDR3 is 16 residues. CDR3 loop: CASSLGTGPPTDTQYF. The CDR3 DNA is TGTGCTAGCAGCTTAGGGACAGGGCCCCCCACAGATACGCAGTATTTT.

This clonotype appeared a few times. This chain connects TRBV19 to TRBJ1-2; D might be TRBD1 (6 bases). Germline assignment: CDR1 LNHDA and CDR2 SQIVND (reference sequence). The ends were cut back, 6 bases at V and 3 bases at J, with 11 bases in the middle. The CDR3 is 13 amino acids. The CDR3 here is CASRDDRHYGYTF. The CDR3 DNA reads as TGTGCCAGTAGGGACGACAGGCACTATGGCTACACCTTC.

This chain connects TRBV27 to TRBJ1-2, with D unclear. CDR1 is MNHEY and CDR2 is SMNVEV in the germline V gene (reference sequence). Trimming cost V 4 bases and J 6 bases, with 18 bases left between them. This CDR3 spans 15 amino acids. The chain's CDR3 is CASSSSLGWENGYTF. As DNA, the CDR3 is TGTGCCAGCAGTTCTTCCTTAGGTTGGGAGAATGGCTACACCTTC.

This clonotype has a handful of counts. The chain couples TRBV12-3 or TRBV12-4 to TRBJ2-2; either TRBD1 or TRBD2 may supply D (5 bases each). This CDR3 is 16 amino acids long. Trimming stripped 5 bases from V and 4 bases from J, with 17 bases between. The CDR3 sequence: CASSPPGPGITGELFF. CDR3 sequence (DNA): TGTGCCAGCAGTCCTCCGGGACCAGGTATCACCGGGGAGCTGTTTTTT.

The chain employs TRBV27 and TRBJ2-2; the D call may be TRBD1 or TRBD2 (5 bases each). This CDR3 is built from 13 residues. The germline CDR1 and CDR2 sequences are MNHEY and SMNVEV (reference sequence). V was pared by 7 bases and J by 7 bases, with 13 bases between. In nucleotides, the CDR3 is TGTGCCAGCAAAGAAGGGGCGGGCGGGGAGCTGTTTTTT. Translating gives CASKEGAGGELFF.

This clonotype was found once. This chain joins TRBV25-1 and TRBJ2-3; TRBD1 matches 7 bases. Trimming cost V 5 bases and J 4 bases; bases outside gene matches: 3. From germline, CDR1 is MGHDK and CDR2 SYGVNS. The CDR3 runs 13 residues. Here the CDR3 reads CASSRQGPDTQYF. CDR3 bases: TGTGCCAGCAGTCGACAGGGTCCAGATACGCAGTATTTT.

The V and J genes are TRBV7-4 and TRBJ2-7, with 7 bases that match TRBD1. This CDR3 is 15 amino acids long. Per the germline V gene, CDR1 is SGHVT and CDR2 is SQSDAQ. V dropped 5 bases and J dropped 0; count of bases not matched to a gene: 7. CDR3 amino acids: CASSETRTGSYEQYF. The CDR3 bases are TGTGCCAGCAGCGAGACAAGGACAGGCTCCTACGAGCAGTACTTC.

The V gene is TRBV5-6, the J gene TRBJ2-7, with 8 bases matching TRBD2. Germline CDR1 is SGHDT and CDR2 is YYEEEE. Germline trimming cut 6 bases from V and 4 bases from J; bases unmatched to any gene: 6. The CDR3 runs to 13 residues. The CDR3 DNA reads as TGTGCCAGCACCCGGGGGGGGGGATACGAGCAGTACTTC. Translation: CASTRGGGYEQYF.

The sample holds a few counts of this clonotype. The chain joins TRBV6-1 to TRBJ2-5; D could derive from TRBD1 or TRBD2 (5 bases each). V was trimmed by 1 base and J by 9 bases, leaving 21 bases between them. The CDR3 is 16 amino acids. CDR1 and CDR2 from the germline V gene are MNHNS and SASEGT. The CDR3 DNA follows: TGTGCCAGCAGTGAAGATCCGGGGCTCCCCTTAAACGCCCAGTACTTC. It specifies CASSEDPGLPLNAQYF.

This clonotype was observed a few times. V usage is TRBV7-3 and J usage is TRBJ2-7, with D tentatively TRBD2 (7 bases). The V and J ends lost 5 bases and 0 bases respectively, with 20 bases between them. The CDR3 extends over 17 amino acids. Germline V gene sequence: CDR1 SGHTA, CDR2 FQGTGA. The CDR3 DNA reads TGTGCCAGCAGCCATACCTCGGGCGGGGGCCCCTCCTACGAGCAGTACTTC. Translation: CASSHTSGGGPSYEQYF.

V is TRBV7-6 and J is TRBJ2-1; TRBD2 might be the D (7 bases). Germline CDR1 reads SGHVS; CDR2 reads FNYEAQ. V was trimmed by 8 bases and J by 0 bases, leaving 17 bases between them. The CDR3 totals 16 residues. The CDR3, as DNA: TGTGCCAGCTCTATCCGGGGGGCAAGCTCCTACAATGAGCAGTTCTTC. Protein: CASSIRGASSYNEQFF.

V and J are TRBV6-6 and TRBJ2-5, with TRBD1 matching 7 bases. Trimming cost V 6 bases and J 4 bases; bases outside gene matches: 11. Germline CDR1 reads MNHNY; CDR2 reads SVGAGI (reference sequence). The CDR3 is made up of 15 amino acids. This CDR3 reads CASSQEDRDGETQYF. CDR3 DNA: TGTGCCAGCAGCCAAGAAGACAGGGATGGAGAGACCCAGTACTTC.

The gene calls are TRBV12-3 or TRBV12-4 and TRBJ2-1; D unresolved. Trimming shortened V by 3 bases and J by 4 bases, and 13 bases separated the two germline ends. This CDR3 is built from 15 residues. The CDR3 nucleotides read TGTGCCAGCAGTTTGCCCGGAGTTCGGTACAATGAGCAGTTCTTC. Protein product: CASSLPGVRYNEQFF.